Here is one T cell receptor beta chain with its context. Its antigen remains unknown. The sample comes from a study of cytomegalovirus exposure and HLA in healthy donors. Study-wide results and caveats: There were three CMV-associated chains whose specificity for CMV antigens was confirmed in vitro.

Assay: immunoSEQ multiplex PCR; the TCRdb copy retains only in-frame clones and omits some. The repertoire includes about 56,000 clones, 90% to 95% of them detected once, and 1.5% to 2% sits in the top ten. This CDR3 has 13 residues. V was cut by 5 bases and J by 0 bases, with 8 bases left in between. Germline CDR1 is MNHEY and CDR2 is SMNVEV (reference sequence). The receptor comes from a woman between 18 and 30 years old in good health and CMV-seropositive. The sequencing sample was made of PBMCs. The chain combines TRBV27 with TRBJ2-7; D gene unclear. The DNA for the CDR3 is TGTGCCAGCAGTGCCGGGTCCTCCTACGAGCAGTACTTC. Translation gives CASSAGSSYEQYF.